The rows below give T cell receptor beta chains drawn from one sample of a study of T cell responses to AZD1222 COVID-19 vaccine. Sequencing used immunoSEQ multiplex PCR; TCRdb keeps in-frame clones, though not all of them. The sample records 150,000 to 200,000 clones, around 94% being singletons. The source was peripheral blood, collected on day 0 of AZD1222 vaccination. These TCRs come from an adult in good health. Each CDR3 is given with its conserved first and last residue. The D gene is left open where the match is weak. Expanded clones get a size class; other rows say once, few or many, or leave the size out.

J gene | clone size | V gene | D gene | CDR3 protein | CDR3 DNA
TRBJ1-1 | - | TRBV6-5 | - | CASRFGNTEAFF | TGTGCCAGCCGGTTCGGGAACACTGAAGCTTTCTTT
TRBJ2-3 | once | TRBV7-6 | - | CASSIEPPTGHATDTQYF | TGTGCCAGCTCCATTGAACCCCCCACAGGCCACGCCACAGATACGCAGTATTTT
TRBJ2-7 | - | TRBV30 | TRBD1 | CARRTGATHEQYF | TGTGCCCGAAGGACAGGGGCGACACACGAGCAGTACTTC
TRBJ1-2 | - | TRBV5-5 | - | CASSLSENYGYTF | TGTGCCAGCAGCTTGTCCGAGAACTATGGCTACACCTTC
TRBJ1-1 | - | TRBV10-2 | - | CASSLQQAWNTEAFF | TGCGCCAGCAGTTTACAACAGGCCTGGAACACTGAAGCTTTCTTT
TRBJ2-7 | - | TRBV18 | TRBD2 | CASSRTSISYEQYF | TGTGCCAGCTCCAGGACTAGCATCTCCTACGAGCAGTACTTC
TRBJ2-7 | - | TRBV2 | - | CASGGTRTAEQYF | TGTGCCAGCGGCGGAACGAGAACCGCCGAGCAGTACTTC
TRBJ1-5 | - | TRBV5-8 | - | CASSRGEGRGPQHF | TGTGCCAGCAGCAGGGGGGAGGGGAGAGGGCCCCAGCATTTT
TRBJ1-1 | - | TRBV9 | TRBD1 | CASSVGPMTGGTEAFF | TGTGCCAGCAGCGTAGGACCTATGACAGGGGGCACTGAAGCTTTCTTT
TRBJ1-6 | - | TRBV6-5 | TRBD1 | CASSLDRYLAPLHF | TGTGCCAGCAGTCTGGACAGGTATCTGGCACCCCTCCACTTT
TRBJ1-1 | - | TRBV10-3 | - | CAISVQGLAFF | TGTGCCATCAGTGTACAGGGATTGGCTTTCTTT
TRBJ2-3 | once | TRBV6-4 | TRBD2 | CASSDSAGANTDTQYF | TGTGCCAGCAGTGACTCAGCGGGAGCGAACACAGATACGCAGTATTTT
TRBJ2-1 | - | TRBV19 | - | CASSKDGYLYNEQFF | TGTGCCAGTAGTAAGGACGGATATCTCTACAATGAGCAGTTCTTC
TRBJ1-1 | - | TRBV5-4 | TRBD1 | CASSPRTGNAEAFF | TGTGCCAGCAGTCCCAGGACAGGGAACGCTGAAGCTTTCTTT
TRBJ1-2 | few | TRBV28 | TRBD1 | CASRNTDRGYGYTF | TGTGCCAGCAGGAATACTGACAGGGGCTATGGCTACACCTTC
TRBJ2-5 | - | TRBV11-2 | TRBD2 | CASSLGLLAGGWEETQYF | TGTGCCAGCAGCTTAGGTTTGCTAGCGGGAGGTTGGGAAGAGACCCAGTACTTC
TRBJ2-5 | - | TRBV4-1 | - | CASSVTSRETQYF | TGCGCCAGCAGCGTTACTAGCAGAGAGACCCAGTACTTC
TRBJ1-2 | - | TRBV11-2 | TRBD1 | CASTANRGDGYTF | TGTGCCAGCACGGCAAACAGGGGTGATGGCTACACCTTC
TRBJ2-2 | - | TRBV10-1 | TRBD1 | CATSRDRAGELFF | TGCGCCACTTCCCGGGACAGGGCCGGGGAGCTGTTTTTT
TRBJ1-3 | - | TRBV29-1 | TRBD1 | CSVRLLTGSGNTIYF | TGCAGCGTCCGATTATTGACAGGGTCTGGAAACACCATATATTTT
TRBJ1-5 | - | TRBV6-5 | TRBD1 | CASEDRGRVNQPQHF | TGTGCCAGCGAAGACAGGGGGCGGGTCAATCAGCCCCAGCATTTT
TRBJ1-3 | - | TRBV28 | TRBD1 | CASSLARGDSGNTIYF | TGTGCCAGCAGTCTCGCCAGGGGGGACTCTGGAAACACCATATATTTT
TRBJ1-5 | - | TRBV19 | - | CASSIGQTPNQPQHF | TGTGCCAGTAGTATCGGGCAGACGCCCAATCAGCCCCAGCATTTT
TRBJ1-4 | - | TRBV9 | - | CASSLYPFATNEKLFF | TGTGCCAGCAGCCTATACCCCTTTGCAACTAATGAAAAACTGTTTTTT
TRBJ2-5 | - | TRBV5-4 | - | CASRASPRAGGETQYF | TGTGCCAGCAGAGCTAGCCCCCGGGCAGGAGGAGAGACCCAGTACTTC
TRBJ2-7 | - | TRBV5-1 | TRBD2 | CASSPGGGKQYF | TGCGCCAGCAGCCCGGGGGGAGGGAAGCAGTACTTC
TRBJ2-1 | once | TRBV6-5 | - | CASTHRQGGYNEQFF | TGTGCCAGCACTCATCGGCAGGGGGGTTACAATGAGCAGTTCTTC
TRBJ1-1 | - | TRBV5-6 | - | CASSLVGGNTEAFF | TGTGCCAGCAGCTTGGTGGGGGGGAACACTGAAGCTTTCTTT
TRBJ1-5 | - | TRBV3-1/TRBV3-2 | - | CASSPRYSNQPQHF | TGTGCCAGCAGCCCTCGATATAGCAATCAGCCCCAGCATTTT
TRBJ1-5 | - | TRBV27 | - | CASSSGISNQPQHF | TGTGCCAGCAGCTCAGGGATTAGCAATCAGCCCCAGCATTTT
TRBJ2-2 | - | TRBV7-9 | - | CASSADRRIYTGELFF | TGTGCCAGCAGCGCCGACAGGAGAATATACACCGGGGAGCTGTTTTTT
TRBJ1-2 | - | TRBV7-9 | - | CASSLVDSQMSGNYGYTF | TGTGCCAGCAGCTTAGTCGACTCCCAGATGTCGGGGAACTATGGCTACACCTTC
TRBJ2-7 | once | TRBV19 | - | CASSIGNSQEQYF | TGTGCCAGTAGTATTGGGAACTCCCAGGAGCAGTACTTC
TRBJ1-5 | - | TRBV2 | - | CASSMSTAIRQPQHF | TGTGCCAGCAGTATGTCCACAGCGATCCGTCAGCCCCAGCATTTT
TRBJ1-6 | - | TRBV7-4 | - | CASSPLPDDSPLHF | TGTGCCAGCAGCCCTCTACCCGACGATTCACCCCTCCACTTT
TRBJ2-1 | - | TRBV5-5 | - | CASSYRSRAYNEQFF | TGTGCCAGCAGCTATAGGTCGCGGGCTTACAATGAGCAGTTCTTC
TRBJ1-5 | - | TRBV7-8 | - | CASSLGLSLGQPQHF | TGTGCCAGCAGCTTAGGACTGAGTTTAGGTCAGCCCCAGCATTTT